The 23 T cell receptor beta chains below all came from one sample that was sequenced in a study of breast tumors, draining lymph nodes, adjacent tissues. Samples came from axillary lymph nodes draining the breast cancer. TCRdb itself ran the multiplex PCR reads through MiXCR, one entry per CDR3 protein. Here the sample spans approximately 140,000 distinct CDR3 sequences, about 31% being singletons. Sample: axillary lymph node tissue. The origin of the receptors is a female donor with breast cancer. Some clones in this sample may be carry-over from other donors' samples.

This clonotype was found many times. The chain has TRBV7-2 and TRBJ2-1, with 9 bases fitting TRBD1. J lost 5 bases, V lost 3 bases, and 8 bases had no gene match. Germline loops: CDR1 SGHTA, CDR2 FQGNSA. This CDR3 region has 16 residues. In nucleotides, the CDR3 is TGTGCCAGCAGCTTGACAGGGGGTACTACAAACAATGAGCAGTTCTTC. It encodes CASSLTGGTTNNEQFF.

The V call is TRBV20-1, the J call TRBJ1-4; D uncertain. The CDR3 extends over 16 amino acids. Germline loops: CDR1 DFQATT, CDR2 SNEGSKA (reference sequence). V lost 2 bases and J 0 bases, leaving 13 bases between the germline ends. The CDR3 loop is CSARTRPLTTNEKLFF. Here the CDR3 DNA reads TGCAGTGCTAGAACCCGCCCGTTAACAACTAATGAAAAACTGTTTTTT.

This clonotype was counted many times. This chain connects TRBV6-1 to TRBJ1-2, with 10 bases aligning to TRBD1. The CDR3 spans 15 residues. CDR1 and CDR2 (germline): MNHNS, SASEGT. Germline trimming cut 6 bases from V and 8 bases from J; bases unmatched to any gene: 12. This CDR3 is CASRDTGTGARGYTF. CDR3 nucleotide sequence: TGTGCCAGCAGGGACACCGGGACAGGGGCCCGAGGCTACACCTTC.

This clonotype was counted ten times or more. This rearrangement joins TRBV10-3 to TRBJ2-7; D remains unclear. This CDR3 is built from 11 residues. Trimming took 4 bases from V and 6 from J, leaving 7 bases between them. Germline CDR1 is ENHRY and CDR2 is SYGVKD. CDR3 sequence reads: CAISAVSEQYF. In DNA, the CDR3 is TGTGCCATCAGTGCGGTCAGCGAGCAGTACTTC.

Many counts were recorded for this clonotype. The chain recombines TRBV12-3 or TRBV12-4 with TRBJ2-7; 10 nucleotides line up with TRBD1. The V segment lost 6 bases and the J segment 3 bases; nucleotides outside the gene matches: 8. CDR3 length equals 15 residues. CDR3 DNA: TGTGCCAGCAGCCGCGCCGGGACAGGGGACTACGAGCAGTACTTC. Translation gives CASSRAGTGDYEQYF.

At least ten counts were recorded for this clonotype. CDR3 region: CASSPSPGANVLTF. CDR3 DNA: TGTGCCAGCAGCCCTTCTCCGGGGGCCAACGTCCTGACTTTC. V usage is TRBV7-3 and J usage is TRBJ2-6; D gene ambiguous. The CDR3 extends over 14 amino acids. V was trimmed by 5 bases and J by 4 bases, leaving 9 bases between them. CDR1 is SGHTA, CDR2 FQGTGA, per germline.

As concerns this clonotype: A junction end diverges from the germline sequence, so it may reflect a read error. The CDR3 spells CTSRNTRVAGDNSPLHF. CDR3 bases: TGTACCAGCAGAAACACTAGGGTTGCCGGAGATAATTCACCCCTCCACTTT. The chain couples TRBV2 to TRBJ1-6; unclear D gene. Germline V gives CDR1 SNHLY, CDR2 FYNNEI. This CDR3 is built from 17 residues.

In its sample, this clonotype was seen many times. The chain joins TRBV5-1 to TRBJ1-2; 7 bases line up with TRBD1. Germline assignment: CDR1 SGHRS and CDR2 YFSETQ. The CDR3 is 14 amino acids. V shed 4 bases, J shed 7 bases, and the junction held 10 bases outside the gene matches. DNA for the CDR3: TGCGCCAGCAGCGCGGGGACAGCGGGCGGTGGCTACACCTTC. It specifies CASSAGTAGGGYTF. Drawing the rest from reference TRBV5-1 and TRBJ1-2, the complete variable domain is KAGVTQTPRYLIKTRGQQVTLSCSPISGHRSVSWYQQTPGQGLQFLFEYFSETQRNKGNFPGRFSGRQFSNSRSEMNVSTLELGDSALYLCASSAGTAGGGYTFGSGTRLTVV.

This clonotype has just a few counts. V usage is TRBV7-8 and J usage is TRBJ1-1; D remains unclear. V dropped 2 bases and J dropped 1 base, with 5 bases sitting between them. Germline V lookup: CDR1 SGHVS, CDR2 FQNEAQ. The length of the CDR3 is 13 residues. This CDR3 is CASSLLENTEAFF. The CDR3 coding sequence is TGTGCCAGCAGCTTACTTGAGAACACTGAAGCTTTCTTT.

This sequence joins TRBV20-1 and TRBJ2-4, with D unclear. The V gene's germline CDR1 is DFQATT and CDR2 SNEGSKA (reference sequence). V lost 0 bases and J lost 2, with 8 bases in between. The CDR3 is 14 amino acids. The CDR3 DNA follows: TGCAGTGCTAGAGACACCCAAACCAAAAACATTCAGTACTTC. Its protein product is CSARDTQTKNIQYF.

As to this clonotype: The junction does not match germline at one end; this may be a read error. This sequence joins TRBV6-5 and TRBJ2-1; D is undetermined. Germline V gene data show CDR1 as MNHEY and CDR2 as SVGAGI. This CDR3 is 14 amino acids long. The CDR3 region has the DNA TGTGCCAGCGCCCCCACCATGTCCTACAATGGGCAGTTCTTC. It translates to CASAPTMSYNGQFF.

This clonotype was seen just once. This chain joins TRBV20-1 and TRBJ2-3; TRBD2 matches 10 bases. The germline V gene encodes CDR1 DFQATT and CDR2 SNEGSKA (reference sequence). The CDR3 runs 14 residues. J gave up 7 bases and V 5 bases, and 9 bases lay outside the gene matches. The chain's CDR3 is CSAARTSGVNTQYF. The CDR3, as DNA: TGCAGTGCTGCTCGGACTAGCGGTGTGAATACGCAGTATTTT.

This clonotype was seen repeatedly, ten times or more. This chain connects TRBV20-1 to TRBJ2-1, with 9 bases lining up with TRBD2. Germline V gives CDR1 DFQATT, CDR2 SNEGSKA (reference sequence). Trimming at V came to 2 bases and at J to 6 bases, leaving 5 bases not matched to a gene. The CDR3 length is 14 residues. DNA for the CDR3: TGCAGTGCTAGACCGAGCGGGGGGTCCAATGAGCAGTTCTTC. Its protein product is CSARPSGGSNEQFF.

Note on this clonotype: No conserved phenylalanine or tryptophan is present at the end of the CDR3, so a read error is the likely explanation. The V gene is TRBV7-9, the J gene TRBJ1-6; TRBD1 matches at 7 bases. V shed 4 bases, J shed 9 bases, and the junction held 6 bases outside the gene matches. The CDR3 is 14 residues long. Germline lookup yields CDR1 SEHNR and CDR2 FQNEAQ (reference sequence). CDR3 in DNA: TGTGCCAGCAGCTCGGACAGGCTTGGTTCACCCCTCCACCTG. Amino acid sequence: CASSSDRLGSPLHL.

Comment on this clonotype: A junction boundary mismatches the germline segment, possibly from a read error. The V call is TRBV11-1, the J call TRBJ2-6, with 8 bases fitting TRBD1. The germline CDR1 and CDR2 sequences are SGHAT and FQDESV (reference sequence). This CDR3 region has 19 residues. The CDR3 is CASSPRPPGQVSGTNVLTF. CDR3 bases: TGTGCCAGCAGCCCCCGCCCCCCGGGACAGGTCTCTGGGACCAACGTCCTGACTTTC.

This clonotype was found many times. Written as DNA, the CDR3 is TGTGCCAGTAGTACCGGACAGGGCCAAACTGGGATTCAGTACTTC. It codes for CASSTGQGQTGIQYF. J is TRBJ2-4 and V is TRBV19, with 8 bases identical to TRBD1. The CDR3 loop spans 15 amino acids. With 4 bases clipped from V and 10 bases from J, the junction kept 12 bases outside the gene matches. In germline, CDR1 is LNHDA, CDR2 SQIVND (reference sequence). The full variable domain, with the rest looked up from reference TRBV19 and TRBJ2-4, is DGGITQSPKYLFRKEGQNVTLSCEQNLNHDAMYWYRQDPGQGLRLIYYSQIVNDFQKGDIAEGYSVSREKKESFPLTVTSAQKNPTAFYLCASSTGQGQTGIQYFGAGTRLSVL.

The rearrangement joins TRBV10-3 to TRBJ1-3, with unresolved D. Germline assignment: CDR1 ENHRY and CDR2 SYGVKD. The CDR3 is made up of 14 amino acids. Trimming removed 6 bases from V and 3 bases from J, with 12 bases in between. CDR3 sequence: CAISVVSDGNTIYF. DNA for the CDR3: TGTGCCATCAGCGTTGTGTCAGATGGAAACACCATATATTTT.

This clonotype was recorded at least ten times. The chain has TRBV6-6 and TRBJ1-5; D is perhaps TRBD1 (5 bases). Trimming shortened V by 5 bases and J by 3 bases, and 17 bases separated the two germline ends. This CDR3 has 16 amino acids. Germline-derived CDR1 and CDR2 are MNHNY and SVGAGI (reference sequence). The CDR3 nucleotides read TGTGCCAGCAGTCACGGGGGAGGGGCGGACAATCAGCCCCAGCATTTT. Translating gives CASSHGGGADNQPQHF.

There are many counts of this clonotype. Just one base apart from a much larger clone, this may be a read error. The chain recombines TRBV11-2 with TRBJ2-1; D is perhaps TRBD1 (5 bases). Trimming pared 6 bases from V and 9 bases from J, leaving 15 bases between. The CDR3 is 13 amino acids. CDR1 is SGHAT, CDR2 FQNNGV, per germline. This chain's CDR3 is CASRRRQQTEQFF. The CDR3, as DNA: TGTGCCAGCAGACGTAGACAGCAAACTGAGCAGTTCTTC.

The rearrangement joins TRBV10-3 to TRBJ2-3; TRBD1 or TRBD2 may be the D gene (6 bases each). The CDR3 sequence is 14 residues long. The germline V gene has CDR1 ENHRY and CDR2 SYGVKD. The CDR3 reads CAPQRGARTDTQYF. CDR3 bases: TGTGCTCCTCAAAGGGGGGCGCGGACAGATACGCAGTATTTT.

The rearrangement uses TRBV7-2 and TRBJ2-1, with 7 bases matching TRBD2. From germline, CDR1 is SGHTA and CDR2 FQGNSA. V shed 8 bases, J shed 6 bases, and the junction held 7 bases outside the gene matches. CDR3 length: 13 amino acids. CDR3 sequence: CASHQSGGNEQFF. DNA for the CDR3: TGTGCCAGCCACCAGTCGGGAGGCAATGAGCAGTTCTTC.

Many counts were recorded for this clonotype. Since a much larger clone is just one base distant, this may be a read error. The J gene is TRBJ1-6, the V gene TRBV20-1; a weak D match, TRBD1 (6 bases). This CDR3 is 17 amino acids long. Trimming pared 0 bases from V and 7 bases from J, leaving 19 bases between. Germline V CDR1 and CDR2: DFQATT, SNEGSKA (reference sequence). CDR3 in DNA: TGCAGTGCTAGAGATAGGGGGGCATTGGCTAGGAATTCACCCCTCCACTTT. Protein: CSARDRGALARNSPLHF.

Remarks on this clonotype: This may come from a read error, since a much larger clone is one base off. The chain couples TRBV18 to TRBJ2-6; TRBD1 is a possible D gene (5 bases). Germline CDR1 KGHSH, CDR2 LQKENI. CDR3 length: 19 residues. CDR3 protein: CASSQRTPQQSSGANVLAF. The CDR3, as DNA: TGTGCCAGCTCCCAACGGACCCCACAGCAGAGCTCTGGGGCCAACGTCCTGGCTTTC.